The next 27 T cell receptor beta chains were all read from a single sample in a study of cytotoxic CD8 clonotypes in ibrutinib-treated CLL. The protocol was immunoSEQ multiplex PCR, while the TCRdb copy is restricted to in-frame clones and leaves out a portion. Found here are 270,000 or so clones, roughly four fifths of them singletons; the top ten hold roughly 5%. The sequencing used PBMCs, collected at disease progression, from a patient treated with ibrutinib. All receptors derive from a human donor with chronic lymphocytic leukemia.

This clone showed up just once. The rearrangement joins TRBV29-1 to TRBJ2-1, with D perhaps matching TRBD1 or TRBD2 (7 bases each). Per the germline V gene, CDR1 is SQVTM and CDR2 is ANQGSEA. V gave up 4 bases and J gave up 3 bases, with 13 bases separating them. This CDR3 is built from 14 residues. The CDR3 coding sequence is TGCAGCGTTGGGGAGGGGGCGTTCTACAATGAGCAGTTCTTC. This gives the protein CSVGEGAFYNEQFF.

CDR3 residues: CASSQRTGLNYGYTF. In DNA form, the CDR3 reads TGCGCCAGCAGCCAGAGGACAGGCCTTAACTATGGCTACACCTTC. The V call is TRBV4-3, the J call TRBJ1-2; TRBD1 aligns across 7 bases. J lost 1 base, V lost 3 bases, and 5 bases had no gene match. The CDR3 loop spans 15 amino acids. Germline V gene data show CDR1 as LGHNA and CDR2 as YSLEER.

This sequence joins TRBV28 and TRBJ2-2; 13 bases line up with TRBD2. The V and J ends lost 6 bases and 6 bases, in that order; junction bases with no gene match: 4. CDR1 is MDHEN, CDR2 SYDVKM, per germline. The CDR3 has 15 residues. As DNA, the CDR3 is TGTGCCAGCAGACGGACTAGCGGGAGCCCCGGGGAGCTGTTTTTT. Its translation is CASRRTSGSPGELFF.

This clone was seen a handful of times. The chain combines TRBV28 with TRBJ2-7; the D gene is possibly TRBD2 (6 bases). From germline, CDR1 is MDHEN and CDR2 SYDVKM. The V end lost 2 bases, the J end lost 2 bases, and 10 bases lay between the germline ends. The CDR3 is made up of 14 amino acids. Written as DNA, the CDR3 is TGTGCCAGCAGTTTACCCGGGAGAACCTACGAGCAGTACTTC. As protein: CASSLPGRTYEQYF.

The genes are TRBV4-1 and TRBJ2-7, with a weak D call TRBD1 (5 bases). The CDR3 is made up of 14 amino acids. V shed 4 bases and J shed 2 bases, with 12 bases lying between them. Germline V gene data show CDR1 as MGHRA and CDR2 as YSYEKL. The CDR3 loop reads CASSPKGSTYEQYF. The CDR3 nucleotides read TGCGCCAGCAGCCCGAAGGGGTCGACCTACGAGCAGTACTTC.

V is TRBV25-1 and J is TRBJ2-4, with D possibly matching TRBD1 (6 bases). Between the trimmed V and J ends, which lost 4 bases and 1 base, there was a span of 11 bases. The V gene's germline CDR1 is MGHDK and CDR2 SYGVNS. The CDR3 length is 15 residues. Written as DNA, the CDR3 is TGTGCCAGCAGTGGGGGGCGAGGCGCCAAAAACATTCAGTACTTC. Amino acid sequence: CASSGGRGAKNIQYF.

This clone was counted between two and nine times. The CDR3 coding sequence is TGTGCCAGCTCACCGACAGGACTTGCTAGCGAGCAGTACTTC. Translation gives CASSPTGLASEQYF. The gene calls are TRBV18 and TRBJ2-7; perhaps TRBD1 as D (6 bases). The V gene lost 3 bases and the J gene lost 6 bases, with 15 bases spanning the gap. Germline V gives CDR1 KGHSH, CDR2 LQKENI. The CDR3 sequence is 14 residues long.

This rearrangement joins TRBV11-3 to TRBJ2-1, with D uncertain. Germline V gives CDR1 SGHNT, CDR2 YENEEA. The CDR3 is 12 residues long. The V and J ends lost 1 base and 5 bases respectively, with 3 bases between them. This CDR3 reads CASSLVHNEQFF. The CDR3 DNA follows: TGTGCCAGCAGCTTAGTACACAATGAGCAGTTCTTC. Full variable domain (remainder filled in from reference TRBV11-3 and TRBJ2-1): EAGVVQSPRYKIIEKKQPVAFWCNPISGHNTLYWYLQNLGQGPELLIRYENEEAVDDSQLPKDRFSAERLKGVDSTLKIQPAELGDSAVYLCASSLVHNEQFFGPGTRLTVL.

This sequence joins TRBV5-1 and TRBJ2-7, with 7 bases fitting TRBD1. Germline CDR1 SGHRS, CDR2 YFSETQ. The V segment lost 5 bases and the J segment 4 bases; nucleotides outside the gene matches: 3. CDR3 length: 12 amino acids. CDR3 loop: CASRGTDYEQYF. The CDR3 DNA follows: TGCGCCAGCAGGGGGACAGATTACGAGCAGTACTTC.

The gene calls are TRBV5-5 and TRBJ1-2; TRBD1 might be the D (6 bases). The CDR3 consists of 15 residues. Trimming pared 0 bases from V and 4 bases from J, leaving 13 bases between. CDR1 and CDR2 (germline): SGHKS, YYEKEE (reference sequence). The CDR3 region is CASSLVGGLGYGYTF. The CDR3 DNA reads as TGTGCCAGCAGCTTGGTAGGGGGTCTAGGCTATGGCTACACCTTC.

J is TRBJ2-7 and V is TRBV11-2; tentative D call: TRBD2 (6 bases). The CDR3 consists of 12 residues. Between the trimmed V and J ends, which lost 1 base and 11 bases, there was a span of 12 bases. Germline V lookup: CDR1 SGHAT, CDR2 FQNNGV. The CDR3 sequence is CASSLGTSRKYF. In DNA form, the CDR3 reads TGTGCCAGCAGCTTAGGAACTAGCCGCAAGTACTTC. Full variable domain (missing parts from reference TRBV11-2 and TRBJ2-7): EAGVAQSPRYKIIEKRQSVAFWCNPISGHATLYWYQQILGQGPKLLIQFQNNGVVDDSQLPKDRFSAERLKGVDSTLKIQPAKLEDSAVYLCASSLGTSRKYFGPGTRLTVT.

The genes are TRBV30 and TRBJ2-2, with D hard to call. Deletions cut 6 bases from V and 6 bases from J, with 11 bases between. CDR1 and CDR2 from the germline V gene are GTSNPN and SVGIG (reference sequence). The CDR3 is 12 residues long. The CDR3: CACTSRSGELFF. CDR3 DNA sequence: TGTGCCTGTACGTCCCGGTCCGGGGAGCTGTTTTTT.

This rearrangement joins TRBV5-1 to TRBJ2-5; tentative D call: TRBD2 (5 bases). Germline loops: CDR1 SGHRS, CDR2 YFSETQ. Between the trimmed V and J ends, which lost 4 bases and 2 bases, there was a span of 12 bases. The CDR3 sequence is 14 residues long. CDR3 residues: CASSGPDWQETQYF. Here the CDR3 DNA reads TGCGCCAGCAGCGGGCCGGACTGGCAAGAGACCCAGTACTTC.

The chain links TRBV18 to TRBJ1-4; unclear D gene. Germline V gene data show CDR1 as KGHSH and CDR2 as LQKENI. CDR3 length: 15 amino acids. V was clipped by 2 bases and J by 8 bases, with 15 bases between them. CDR3 amino acids: CASSPTQSVIEKLFF. The CDR3 DNA follows: TGTGCCAGCTCACCAACTCAGAGCGTAATCGAAAAACTGTTTTTT.

This chain joins TRBV27 and TRBJ2-3; TRBD2 aligns across 11 bases. From germline, CDR1 is MNHEY and CDR2 SMNVEV (reference sequence). This CDR3 is built from 16 residues. The junction had 12 bases not matched to a gene; V was cut back by 7 bases and J by 6 bases. The CDR3 DNA reads TGTGCCAGCACTACCTGGACTAGCGGGTACGGGGATACGCAGTATTTT. As protein: CASTTWTSGYGDTQYF.

The rearrangement joins TRBV10-3 to TRBJ1-5; D is unresolved. Germline V gives CDR1 ENHRY, CDR2 SYGVKD. V lost 3 bases, J lost 0 bases, and 9 bases lay in between. This CDR3 has 15 amino acids. The CDR3 region has the DNA TGTGCCATCAGTGATGGGGTCTATAGCAATCAGCCCCAGCATTTT. Translation gives CAISDGVYSNQPQHF.

V gene TRBV6-5 combines with J gene TRBJ2-7; D gene uncertain. Germline CDR1 is MNHEY and CDR2 is SVGAGI. Trimming took 2 bases from V and 6 from J, leaving 11 bases between them. CDR3 length: 13 amino acids. CDR3 nucleotide sequence: TGTGCCAGCAGTTACGCCTGGGCCCTCGAGCAGTACTTC. The encoded protein is CASSYAWALEQYF.

The rearrangement joins TRBV5-1 to TRBJ2-3; weak D call: TRBD2 (6 bases). Trimming took 0 bases from V and 2 from J, leaving 7 bases between them. Germline V gives CDR1 SGHRS, CDR2 YFSETQ. CDR3 length: 14 amino acids. As DNA, the CDR3 is TGCGCCAGCAGCTTGGTGGGACTCACAGATACGCAGTATTTT. The encoded protein is CASSLVGLTDTQYF.

This chain uses TRBV9 with TRBJ2-7; 8 bases are shared with TRBD2. The CDR3 extends over 15 amino acids. The junction had 7 bases not matched to a gene; V was cut back by 3 bases and J by 2 bases. Germline CDR1 and CDR2: SGDLS and YYNGEE. The CDR3 DNA reads as TGTGCCAGCAGCGCGGGACTAGGGTACCCCTACGAGCAGTACTTC. It translates to CASSAGLGYPYEQYF.

This chain links TRBV4-3 with TRBJ2-7; D remains unclear. With 0 bases removed from V and 0 bases from J, the gap between germline ends came to 12 bases. Germline lookup yields CDR1 LGHNA and CDR2 YSLEER. The CDR3 runs to 16 residues. The CDR3: CASSQERVLSSYEQYF. The CDR3, as DNA: TGCGCCAGCAGCCAAGAAAGGGTCCTGAGCTCCTACGAGCAGTACTTC.

This clone was recorded once. This chain joins TRBV6-1 and TRBJ2-1, with D uncertain. CDR1 and CDR2 (germline): MNHNS, SASEGT. This CDR3 comprises 13 residues. Trimming stripped 1 base from V and 12 bases from J, with 13 bases between. CDR3 loop: CASSEGLVLSQFF. CDR3 in DNA: TGTGCCAGCAGTGAAGGTCTAGTTCTCTCGCAGTTCTTC.

The V gene is TRBV15, the J gene TRBJ2-5; D might be TRBD1 or TRBD2, each matching 7 bases. With 4 bases removed from V and 7 bases from J, the gap between germline ends came to 28 bases. The CDR3 has 18 amino acids. CDR1 and CDR2 from the germline V gene are LNHNV and YYDKDF (reference sequence). CDR3: CATSIGQVVGGPSRTQYF. The DNA of the CDR3 is TGTGCCACCAGCATAGGACAGGTGGTGGGAGGGCCATCAAGGACCCAGTACTTC.

V is TRBV5-7 and J is TRBJ1-4; D might be TRBD1 (5 bases). TRBV5-7 is an ORF for which the function is uncertain. The V end was cut by 0 bases, the J end by 3 bases, with 9 bases between. The CDR3 runs 15 residues. In DNA, the CDR3 is TGTGCCAGCAGCTTGGGGGGGTGCGCTAATGAAAAACTGTTTTTT. It translates to CASSLGGCANEKLFF.

This chain connects TRBV7-2 to TRBJ1-5; weak D call: TRBD1 (6 bases). Germline assignment: CDR1 SGHTA and CDR2 FQGNSA. V shed 9 bases and J shed 5 bases, with 17 bases lying between them. The CDR3 loop spans 14 amino acids. Here the CDR3 reads CASSPGHADQPQHF. The CDR3 region has the DNA TGTGCCAGTTCACCGGGACACGCCGATCAGCCCCAGCATTTT.

The chain combines TRBV2 with TRBJ2-7; D is possibly TRBD2 (6 bases). With 2 bases removed from V and 7 bases from J, the gap between germline ends came to 18 bases. In germline, CDR1 is SNHLY, CDR2 FYNNEI. CDR3 length: 15 residues. CDR3 DNA sequence: TGTGCCAGCAGTGAATACGGGGGTCGGAACGGAGAGCAGTACTTC. It codes for CASSEYGGRNGEQYF.

This chain connects TRBV2 to TRBJ2-7; D ambiguous. The V and J ends lost 2 bases and 0 bases respectively, with 14 bases between them. Germline assignment: CDR1 SNHLY and CDR2 FYNNEI. The CDR3 spans 16 residues. CDR3 sequence: CASSETLGYSSYEQYF. The CDR3 coding sequence is TGTGCCAGCAGTGAAACATTGGGCTACAGCTCCTACGAGCAGTACTTC.

The V gene is TRBV7-2, the J gene TRBJ2-7; D may be TRBD1 (5 bases). CDR3 length equals 15 residues. Germline CDR1 SGHTA, CDR2 FQGNSA. V lost 5 bases and J 3 bases, leaving 17 bases between the germline ends. DNA for the CDR3: TGTGCCAGCAGCCGACATCCCGGACAAGGCTACGAGCAGTACTTC. Translation: CASSRHPGQGYEQYF. The variable domain in full, completed from reference TRBV7-2 and TRBJ2-7, reads GAGVSQSPSNKVTEKGKDVELRCDPISGHTALYWYRQSLGQGLEFLIYFQGNSAPDKSGLPSDRFSAERTGGSVSTLTIQRTQQEDSAVYLCASSRHPGQGYEQYFGPGTRLTVT.